This entry concerns a single T cell receptor (beta chain). Its antigen is as yet unknown. Only in-frame clones appear in the TCRdb table, and some are missing; sequencing was by immunoSEQ multiplex PCR. The sample consists of millions of clones, just under 95% of them appearing once. This specimen comes from a study of shared clonotypes between healthy human individuals. As for the study in general: Per-donor plates numbered three CD4 naive, three CD4 memory, two CD8 naive and one CD8 memory. Whole-study results and caveats: Researchers found naive subsets generally carried larger estimated richness than memory subsets. The four-donor shared clonotypes exceeded non-shared clonotypes in generation probability, with non-shared ones scoring lower.

Naive CD8 cells lacked CD45RO and underwent positive selection for CCR7, leaving out terminally differentiated effector memory CD45RA+ cells. Each of the donors was a healthy adult who was HIV-negative and had not had a recent acute infection or vaccination. The CDR3 consists of 14 residues. Germline values: CDR1 MNHEY, CDR2 SMNVEV (reference sequence). Trimming cost V 5 bases and J 6 bases, with 13 bases left between them. This TCR was recovered from a man aged 18 to 29 in good health. Sequencing input: naive CD8+ T cells sorted from blood. J is TRBJ1-4 and V is TRBV27; D is perhaps TRBD1 (5 bases). The CDR3 spells CASSPLGDYEKLFF. The CDR3 DNA sequence: TGTGCCAGCAGTCCCTTGGGGGATTATGAAAAACTGTTTTTT. Complete variable domain (other parts from reference TRBV27 and TRBJ1-4): EAQVTQNPRYLITVTGKKLTVTCSQNMNHEYMSWYRQDPGLGLRQIYYSMNVEVTDKGDVPEGYKVSRKEKRNFPLILESPSPNQTSLYFCASSPLGDYEKLFFGSGTQLSVL.